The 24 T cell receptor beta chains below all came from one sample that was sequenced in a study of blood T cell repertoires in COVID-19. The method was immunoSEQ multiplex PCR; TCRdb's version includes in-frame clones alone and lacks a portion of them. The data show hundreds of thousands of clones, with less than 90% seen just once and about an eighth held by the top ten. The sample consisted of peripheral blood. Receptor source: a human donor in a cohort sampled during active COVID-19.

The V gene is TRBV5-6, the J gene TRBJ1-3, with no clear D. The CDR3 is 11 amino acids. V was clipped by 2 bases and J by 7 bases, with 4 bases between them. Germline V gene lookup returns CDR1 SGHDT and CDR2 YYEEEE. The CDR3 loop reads CASSFSNTIYF. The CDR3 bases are TGTGCCAGCAGCTTTAGTAACACCATATATTTT.

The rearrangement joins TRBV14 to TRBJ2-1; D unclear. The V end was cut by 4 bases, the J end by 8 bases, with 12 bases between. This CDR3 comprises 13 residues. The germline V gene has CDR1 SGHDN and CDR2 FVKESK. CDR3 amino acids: CASSPISRDEQFF. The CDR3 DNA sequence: TGTGCCAGCAGCCCAATATCCCGGGATGAGCAGTTCTTC.

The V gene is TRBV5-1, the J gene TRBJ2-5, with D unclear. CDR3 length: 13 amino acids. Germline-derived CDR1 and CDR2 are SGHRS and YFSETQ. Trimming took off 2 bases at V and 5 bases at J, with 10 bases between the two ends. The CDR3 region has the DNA TGCGCCAGCAGCTTTAGTAGTTTGGAGACCCAGTACTTC. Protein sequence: CASSFSSLETQYF. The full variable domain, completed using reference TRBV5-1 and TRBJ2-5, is KAGVTQTPRYLIKTRGQQVTLSCSPISGHRSVSWYQQTPGQGLQFLFEYFSETQRNKGNFPGRFSGRQFSNSRSEMNVSTLELGDSALYLCASSFSSLETQYFGPGTRLLVL.

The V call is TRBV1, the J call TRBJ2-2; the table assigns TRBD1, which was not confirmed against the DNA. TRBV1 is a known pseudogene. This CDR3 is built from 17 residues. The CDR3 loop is CTSSLRTGFANTGELFF. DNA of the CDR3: TGCACCAGCAGCCTGAGGACAGGGTTCGCGAACACCGGGGAGCTGTTTTTT.

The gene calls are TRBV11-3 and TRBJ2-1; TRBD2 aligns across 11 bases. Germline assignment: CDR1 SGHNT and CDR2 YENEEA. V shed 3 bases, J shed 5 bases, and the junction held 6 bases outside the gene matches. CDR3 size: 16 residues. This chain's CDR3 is CASSFAGLADHNEQFF. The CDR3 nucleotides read TGTGCCAGCAGCTTCGCGGGACTAGCGGACCACAATGAGCAGTTCTTC.

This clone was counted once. The chain's CDR3 is CASSQTGEGGYEKLFF. The CDR3 nucleotides are TGTGCCAGCAGCCAAACAGGGGAAGGCGGGTATGAAAAACTGTTTTTT. V is TRBV7-6 and J is TRBJ1-4; TRBD1 matches at 7 bases. Germline CDR1 SGHVS, CDR2 FNYEAQ. The CDR3 has 16 amino acids. The V gene end was trimmed by 5 bases and the J gene end by 6 bases; junction bases not matched to a gene: 12.

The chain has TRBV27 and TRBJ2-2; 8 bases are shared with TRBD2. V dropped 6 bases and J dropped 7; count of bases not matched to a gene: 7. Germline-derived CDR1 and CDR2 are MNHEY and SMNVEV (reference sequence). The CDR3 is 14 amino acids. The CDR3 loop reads CASRREGLDGELFF. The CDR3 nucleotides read TGTGCCAGCAGACGGGAGGGGCTTGACGGGGAGCTGTTTTTT.

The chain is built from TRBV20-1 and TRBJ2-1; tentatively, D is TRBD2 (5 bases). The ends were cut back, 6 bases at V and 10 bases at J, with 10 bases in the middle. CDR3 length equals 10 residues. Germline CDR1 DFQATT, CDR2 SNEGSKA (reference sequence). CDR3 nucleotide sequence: TGCAGTGCACTAGGGCGAGAGCAGTTCTTC. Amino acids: CSALGREQFF.

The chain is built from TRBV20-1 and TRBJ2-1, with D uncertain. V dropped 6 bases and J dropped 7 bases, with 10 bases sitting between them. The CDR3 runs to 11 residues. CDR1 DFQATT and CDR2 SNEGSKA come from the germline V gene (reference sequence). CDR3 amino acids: CSAPTPNEQFF. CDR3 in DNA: TGCAGTGCGCCGACTCCAAATGAGCAGTTCTTC.

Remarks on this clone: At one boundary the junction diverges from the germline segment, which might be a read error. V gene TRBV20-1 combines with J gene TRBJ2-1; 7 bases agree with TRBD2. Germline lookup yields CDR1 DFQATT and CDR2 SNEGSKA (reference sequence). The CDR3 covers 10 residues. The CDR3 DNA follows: TGCAGTGCCCAACGGGAGGTTGGGGTCTTC. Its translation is CSAQREVGVF.

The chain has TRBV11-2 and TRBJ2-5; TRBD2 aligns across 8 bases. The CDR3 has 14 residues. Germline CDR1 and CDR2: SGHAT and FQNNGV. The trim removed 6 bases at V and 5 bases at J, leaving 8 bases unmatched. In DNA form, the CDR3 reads TGTGCCAGCAGGCGGAGCGGGAGATGGGAGACCCAGTACTTC. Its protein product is CASRRSGRWETQYF.

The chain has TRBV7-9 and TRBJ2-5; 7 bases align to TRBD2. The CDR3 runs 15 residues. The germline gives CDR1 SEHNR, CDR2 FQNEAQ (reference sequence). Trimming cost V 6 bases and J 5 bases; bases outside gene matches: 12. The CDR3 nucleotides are TGTGCCAGCAGGAGGCGGAGCGCGGGAGTGGAGACCCAGTACTTC. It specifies CASRRRSAGVETQYF.

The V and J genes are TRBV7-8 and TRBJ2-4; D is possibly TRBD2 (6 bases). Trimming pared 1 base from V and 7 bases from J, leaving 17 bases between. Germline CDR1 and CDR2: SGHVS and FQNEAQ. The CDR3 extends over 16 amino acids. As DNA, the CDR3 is TGTGCCAGCAGCTTAGGGCAGCGGGCCCTTGGGAACATTCAGTACTTC. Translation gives CASSLGQRALGNIQYF.

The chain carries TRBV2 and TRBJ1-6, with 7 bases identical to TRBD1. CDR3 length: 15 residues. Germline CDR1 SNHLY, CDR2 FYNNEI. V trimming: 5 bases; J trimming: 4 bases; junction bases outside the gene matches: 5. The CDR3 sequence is CASSIQGGYNSPLHF. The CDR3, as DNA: TGTGCCAGCAGTATCCAGGGGGGATATAATTCACCCCTCCACTTT.

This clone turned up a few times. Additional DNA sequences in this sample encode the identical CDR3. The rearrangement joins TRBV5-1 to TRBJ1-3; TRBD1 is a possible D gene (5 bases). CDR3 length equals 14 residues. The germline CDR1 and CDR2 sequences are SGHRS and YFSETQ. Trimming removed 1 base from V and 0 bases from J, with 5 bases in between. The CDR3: CASSLTGSGNTIYF. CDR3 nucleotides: TGCGCCAGCAGCTTGACAGGCTCTGGAAACACCATATATTTT.

CDR3 region: CATSRVSSAPTGELFF. In DNA form, the CDR3 reads TGTGCCACCAGCAGAGTATCAAGCGCGCCTACCGGGGAGCTGTTTTTT. V and J are TRBV15 and TRBJ2-2; D gene ambiguous. This CDR3 has 16 residues. V lost 1 base and J 5 bases, leaving 14 bases between the germline ends. The germline gives CDR1 LNHNV, CDR2 YYDKDF (reference sequence).

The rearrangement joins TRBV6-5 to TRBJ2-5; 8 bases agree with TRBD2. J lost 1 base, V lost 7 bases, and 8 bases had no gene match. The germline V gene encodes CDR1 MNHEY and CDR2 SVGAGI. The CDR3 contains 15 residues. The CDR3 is CASNERTSSQETQYF. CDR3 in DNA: TGTGCCAGCAACGAAAGGACTAGCAGCCAAGAGACCCAGTACTTC.

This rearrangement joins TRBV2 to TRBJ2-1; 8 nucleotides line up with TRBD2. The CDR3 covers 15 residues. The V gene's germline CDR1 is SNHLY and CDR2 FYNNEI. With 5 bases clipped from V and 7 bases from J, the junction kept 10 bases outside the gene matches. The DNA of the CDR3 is TGTGCCAGCAGTCGGGAGCGGGAGACGGGTAATGAGCAGTTCTTC. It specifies CASSRERETGNEQFF.

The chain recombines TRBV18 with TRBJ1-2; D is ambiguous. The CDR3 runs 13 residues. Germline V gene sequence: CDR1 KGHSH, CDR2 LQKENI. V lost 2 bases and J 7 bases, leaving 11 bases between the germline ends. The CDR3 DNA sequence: TGTGCCAGCTCACCATCAACTAGCGGTGGCTACACCTTC. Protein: CASSPSTSGGYTF.

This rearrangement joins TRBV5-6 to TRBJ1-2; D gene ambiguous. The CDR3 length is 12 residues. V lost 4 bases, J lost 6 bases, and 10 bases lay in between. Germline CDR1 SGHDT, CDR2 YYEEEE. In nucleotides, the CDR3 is TGTGCCAGCAGCCCTCGTCCCGATGGCTACACCTTC. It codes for CASSPRPDGYTF.

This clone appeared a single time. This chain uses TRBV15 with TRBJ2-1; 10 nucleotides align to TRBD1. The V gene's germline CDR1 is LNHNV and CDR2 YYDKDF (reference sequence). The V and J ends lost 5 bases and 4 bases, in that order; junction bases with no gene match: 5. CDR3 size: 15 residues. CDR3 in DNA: TGTGCCACCAGCGGGAGACAGGGGGCTTACAATGAGCAGTTCTTC. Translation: CATSGRQGAYNEQFF.

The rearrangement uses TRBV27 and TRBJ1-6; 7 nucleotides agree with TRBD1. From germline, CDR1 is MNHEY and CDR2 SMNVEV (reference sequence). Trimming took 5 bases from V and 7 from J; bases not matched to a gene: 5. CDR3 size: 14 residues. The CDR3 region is CASSPRGRNSPLHF. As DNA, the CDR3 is TGTGCCAGCAGTCCAAGGGGGCGGAATTCACCCCTCCACTTT.

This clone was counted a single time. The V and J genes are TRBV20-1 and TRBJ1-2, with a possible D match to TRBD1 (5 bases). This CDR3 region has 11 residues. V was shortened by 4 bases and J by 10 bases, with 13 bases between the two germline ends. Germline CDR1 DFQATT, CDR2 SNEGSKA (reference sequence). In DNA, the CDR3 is TGCAGTGCTACAGATGGGGACTACTACACCTTC. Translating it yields CSATDGDYYTF.

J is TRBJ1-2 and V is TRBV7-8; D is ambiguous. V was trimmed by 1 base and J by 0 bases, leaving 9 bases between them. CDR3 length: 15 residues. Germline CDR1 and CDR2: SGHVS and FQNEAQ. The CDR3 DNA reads TGTGCCAGCAGCTTAGGAGTTGGAGCTAACTATGGCTACACCTTC. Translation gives CASSLGVGANYGYTF. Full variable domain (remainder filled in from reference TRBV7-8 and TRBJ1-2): GAGVSQSPRYKVAKRGQDVALRCDPISGHVSLFWYQQALGQGPEFLTYFQNEAQLDKSGLPSDRFFAERPEGSVSTLKIQRTQQEDSAVYLCASSLGVGANYGYTFGSGTRLTVV.